The T cell receptor (beta chain) under discussion was sequenced for a study of vaccination effects on CD4 cells after COVID-19. Repertoires were generated with immunoSEQ multiplex PCR, while TCRdb's copy carries only in-frame clones and drops some. The sample shows 57,000 or so clones, 60% to 75% of them seen only once. Antigen-specific CD4+ T cell clonotypes were called by their expansion after viral peptide-pool culture in ViraFEST. Following 10 days of culture, CD4+ T cells were isolated. Subjects were given two BNT162b2 or mRNA-1273 vaccine doses. With 4 bases clipped from V and 3 bases from J, the junction kept 6 bases outside the gene matches. The germline V gene has CDR1 MNHNS and CDR2 SASEGT. The CDR3 length is 16 residues. With respect to this clone: Its antigen is as yet unknown.

The V and J genes are TRBV6-1 and TRBJ1-2; 12 bases align to TRBD1. This specimen was CD4+ T cells from PBMCs cultured with HCoV-229E spike peptides, taken after COVID-19 vaccination. The sequence was collected from a human donor who received a COVID-19 vaccine. The CDR3 here is CASSGGQGATYYGYTF. In DNA, the CDR3 is TGTGCCAGCAGTGGGGGACAGGGGGCGACTTACTATGGCTACACCTTC.